Below, 27 T cell receptor beta chains from the same sample are listed, as sequenced in a study of blood T cell repertoires in COVID-19 (dated by TCRdb to 2018 to 2020). The library was built by means of the immunoSEQ multiplex PCR assay. TCRdb re-hosts the immuneACCESS table, in-frame sequences only. Its copies lack some clones; in the studies checked, an unresolved V gene accounts for under half of them, and the cause for the rest is not known. This sample has fewer than 35,000 clones in its table, and less than 90% of those were observed once. The ten biggest clones cover around 4.6% of the sample. Sequencing was performed on peripheral blood. The receptors shown here come from a man aged 70-80 years with active COVID-19.

The chain employs TRBV29-1 and TRBJ2-7; 12 bases align to TRBD2. This CDR3 has 14 residues. J was trimmed by 0 bases and V by 4 bases; bases with no gene match: 1. Germline loops: CDR1 SQVTM, CDR2 ANQGSEA. CDR3 coding DNA: TGCAGCGTTGGACTAGCGGGGGTCTCCTACGAGCAGTACTTC. It codes for CSVGLAGVSYEQYF.

This sequence joins TRBV19 and TRBJ1-3, with D maybe TRBD1 (5 bases). Germline CDR1 reads LNHDA; CDR2 reads SQIVND (reference sequence). V was trimmed by 5 bases and J by 4 bases, leaving 21 bases between them. The CDR3 has 17 amino acids. DNA of the CDR3: TGTGCCAGTAGTTCCGTCGGGGGATTCGCGGCCGGAAACACCATATATTTT. Amino acid sequence: CASSSVGGFAAGNTIYF.

This clone was counted between two and nine times. The chain carries TRBV11-2 and TRBJ2-5, with a possible D match to TRBD2 (6 bases). Germline CDR1 SGHAT, CDR2 FQNNGV. The CDR3 covers 16 residues. V lost 4 bases and J lost 2, with 17 bases in between. CDR3 in amino acids: CASSSRLGGAQETQYF. In DNA, the CDR3 is TGTGCCAGCAGCTCCCGCCTGGGCGGGGCACAAGAGACCCAGTACTTC.

This rearrangement joins TRBV29-1 to TRBJ1-5; TRBD1 might be the D (5 bases). Germline CDR1 is SQVTM and CDR2 is ANQGSEA. V was pared by 7 bases and J by 4 bases, with 14 bases between. The CDR3 has 13 amino acids. Written as DNA, the CDR3 is TGCAGCGCACAGGACGGAAAAAATCAGCCCCAGCATTTT. Protein sequence: CSAQDGKNQPQHF.

The chain is built from TRBV25-1 and TRBJ1-1; TRBD1 is a possible D gene (6 bases). The length of the CDR3 is 14 residues. V lost 3 bases, J lost 7 bases, and 15 bases lay in between. Germline-derived CDR1 and CDR2 are MGHDK and SYGVNS. The CDR3 DNA follows: TGTGCCAGCAGTGATAGGCAGGGGTTTAGTGAAGCTTTCTTT. Its translation: CASSDRQGFSEAFF.

The V and J genes are TRBV27 and TRBJ2-2, with TRBD1 matching over 10 bases. Trimming removed 10 bases from V and 1 base from J; junction bases left unmatched: 3. This CDR3 spans 14 amino acids. CDR1 and CDR2 (germline): MNHEY, SMNVEV (reference sequence). Written as DNA, the CDR3 is TGTGCCATCCGGACAGGGGGGAACACCGGGGAGCTGTTTTTT. This gives the protein CAIRTGGNTGELFF.

The chain has TRBV3-1 (or the pseudogene TRBV3-2) and TRBJ2-7; 10 nucleotides align to TRBD1. Germline loops: CDR1 LGHDT, CDR2 YNNKEL (reference sequence). The CDR3 length is 15 residues. V gave up 1 base and J gave up 6 bases; unmatched junction bases: 6. CDR3 region: CASSQVPRTGGEQYF. The CDR3 DNA is TGTGCCAGCAGCCAAGTTCCCCGGACAGGGGGCGAGCAGTACTTC.

The chain couples TRBV5-3 to TRBJ1-1; D possibly corresponds to TRBD1 (5 bases). TRBV5-3 is placed among ORFs of uncertain function. V gave up 2 bases and J gave up 4 bases, with 12 bases separating them. This CDR3 has 14 residues. The CDR3 DNA reads as TGTGCCAGAAGCTTCCCCAGGGAAGGCACTGAAGCTTTCTTT. It is translated as CARSFPREGTEAFF.

This sequence joins TRBV5-6 and TRBJ1-4, with D maybe TRBD1 (6 bases). The length of the CDR3 is 13 residues. CDR1 and CDR2 (germline): SGHDT, YYEEEE. The V end lost 3 bases, the J end lost 12 bases, and 15 bases lay between the germline ends. DNA of the CDR3: TGTGCCAGCAGCTCGCCGGCGGGGGCGGAACTGTTTTTT. Encoded protein: CASSSPAGAELFF.

The gene calls are TRBV29-1 and TRBJ2-3, with D possibly being TRBD2 (6 bases). Germline lookup yields CDR1 SQVTM and CDR2 ANQGSEA. Trimming shortened V by 1 base and J by 2 bases, and 10 bases separated the two germline ends. The CDR3 has 14 amino acids. CDR3 sequence: CSVEAGLHTDTQYF. For the CDR3, the DNA is TGCAGCGTTGAAGCGGGACTCCACACAGATACGCAGTATTTT.

The chain uses TRBV6-5 and TRBJ1-2; D is undetermined. The CDR3 has 13 residues. The ends were cut back, 8 bases at V and 3 bases at J, with 13 bases in the middle. CDR1 MNHEY and CDR2 SVGAGI come from the germline V gene. Written as DNA, the CDR3 is TGTGCCAGCTGTCCACAGATCTACTATGGCTACACCTTC. It encodes CASCPQIYYGYTF.

The gene calls are TRBV6-5 and TRBJ2-2; possibly TRBD1 for D (6 bases). This CDR3 is 15 amino acids long. Germline CDR1 and CDR2: MNHEY and SVGAGI. Trimming took 2 bases from V and 4 from J, leaving 11 bases between them. The CDR3 coding sequence is TGTGCCAGCAGTTACGTCGACAGGCCCACCGGGGAGCTGTTTTTT. This encodes CASSYVDRPTGELFF.

V gene TRBV7-2 combines with J gene TRBJ2-3; the D is unclear. This CDR3 spans 13 amino acids. The germline V gene encodes CDR1 SGHTA and CDR2 FQGNSA. V dropped 3 bases and J dropped 4 bases, with 8 bases sitting between them. The CDR3 here is CASSFISADTQYF. CDR3 coding DNA: TGTGCCAGCAGCTTTATAAGCGCAGATACGCAGTATTTT.

The genes are TRBV6-7 and TRBJ1-2; D is perhaps TRBD1 (6 bases). TRBV6-7 carries the ORF label, with uncertain function. V was shortened by 0 bases and J by 8 bases, with 13 bases between the two germline ends. The CDR3 consists of 14 residues. CDR3 sequence: CASSYSYRDGGYTF. In nucleotides, the CDR3 is TGTGCCAGCAGTTACTCATACAGGGATGGAGGCTACACCTTC.

This clone has just one count. CDR3 protein: CASSGGGTGELFF. In DNA form, the CDR3 reads TGCGCCAGCAGTGGGGGGGGCACCGGGGAGCTGTTTTTT. The rearrangement joins TRBV10-2 to TRBJ2-2, with 7 bases aligning to TRBD2. This CDR3 has 13 amino acids. CDR1 and CDR2 from the germline V gene are WSHSY and SAAADI. V dropped 4 bases and J dropped 4; count of bases not matched to a gene: 0.

The table lists this clone with a few counts. The chain recombines TRBV5-1 with TRBJ2-7; the D gene is possibly TRBD1 (5 bases). This CDR3 comprises 14 residues. CDR1 is SGHRS, CDR2 YFSETQ, per germline. Between the trimmed V and J ends, which lost 6 bases and 3 bases, there was a span of 16 bases. CDR3 loop: CASKPGRTNYEQYF. In nucleotides, the CDR3 is TGCGCCAGCAAACCAGGGCGAACTAACTACGAGCAGTACTTC.

This clone was detected a few times. The CDR3: CASSQALGGGNQPQHF. CDR3 nucleotide sequence: TGCGCCAGCAGCCAAGCCTTAGGGGGCGGCAATCAGCCCCAGCATTTT. This sequence joins TRBV4-1 and TRBJ1-5; TRBD1 matches at 7 bases. With V trimmed by 1 base and J by 2 bases, 5 bases remained unmatched. Per the germline V gene, CDR1 is MGHRA and CDR2 is YSYEKL. The CDR3 sequence is 16 residues long.

By share of the sample, this clone is medium-sized. V and J are TRBV14 and TRBJ1-1, with D possibly TRBD1 on 6 matching bases. V lost 4 bases and J lost 12, with 24 bases in between. Germline CDR1 reads SGHDN; CDR2 reads FVKESK. The CDR3 loop spans 15 amino acids. The DNA of the CDR3 is TGTGCCAGCAGCCCTCTAAGGGGGACGAACACTAGGTCTTTCTTT. Its translation is CASSPLRGTNTRSFF.

J is TRBJ2-5 and V is TRBV28; possibly TRBD1 for D (6 bases). The germline V and J ends were trimmed by 2 bases and 0 bases, with 13 bases remaining between them. Looked up from germline, CDR1 is MDHEN and CDR2 is SYDVKM. There are 16 residues in the CDR3. The CDR3 DNA reads TGTGCCAGCAGTTTAGATAGGACAGAGTACCAAGAGACCCAGTACTTC. As protein: CASSLDRTEYQETQYF.

The chain recombines TRBV9 with TRBJ1-2; TRBD1 matches at 7 bases. The CDR3 contains 15 residues. The junction had 13 bases not matched to a gene; V was cut back by 4 bases and J by 7 bases. Germline-derived CDR1 and CDR2 are SGDLS and YYNGEE. CDR3 loop: CASSSPTGRLGGYTF. In DNA form, the CDR3 reads TGTGCCAGCAGCTCGCCGACAGGGAGACTGGGTGGCTACACCTTC.

The chain employs TRBV27 and TRBJ2-7; 7 positions agree with TRBD2. Germline CDR1 and CDR2: MNHEY and SMNVEV (reference sequence). V shed 2 bases, J shed 4 bases, and the junction held 5 bases outside the gene matches. The CDR3 loop spans 14 amino acids. For the CDR3, the DNA is TGTGCCAGCAGTTTAATAGGGGAGGGGTACGAGCAGTACTTC. Its protein is CASSLIGEGYEQYF.

This rearrangement joins TRBV7-3 to TRBJ2-3; TRBD1 matches at 9 bases. Germline V gene sequence: CDR1 SGHTA, CDR2 FQGTGA. With 4 bases clipped from V and 3 bases from J, the junction kept 8 bases outside the gene matches. The CDR3 length is 16 residues. The CDR3 DNA sequence: TGTGCCAGCAGCTCCCTAGGTGACAGGGGGACAGATACGCAGTATTTT. This codes for CASSSLGDRGTDTQYF.

The chain couples TRBV29-1 to TRBJ2-2; D possibly corresponds to TRBD1 (5 bases). CDR3 length: 13 amino acids. V shed 3 bases and J shed 4 bases, with 9 bases lying between them. The germline V gene has CDR1 SQVTM and CDR2 ANQGSEA. The CDR3 sequence: CSVDSGFTGELFF. The CDR3 DNA sequence: TGCAGCGTTGATTCAGGGTTCACCGGGGAGCTGTTTTTT.

The CDR3 loop reads CASTPGETQYF. The CDR3 bases are TGTGCCAGCACCCCGGGGGAGACCCAGTACTTC. The chain recombines TRBV25-1 with TRBJ2-5; tentatively, D is TRBD2 (5 bases). The CDR3 has 11 amino acids. Germline CDR1 and CDR2: MGHDK and SYGVNS. Trimming took off 7 bases at V and 5 bases at J, with 8 bases between the two ends.

This clone was found once. V is TRBV2 and J is TRBJ1-1; 9 positions agree with TRBD1. Germline CDR1 and CDR2: SNHLY and FYNNEI. V trimming: 8 bases; J trimming: 6 bases; junction bases outside the gene matches: 7. This CDR3 comprises 13 residues. This CDR3 is CASATGGKAEAFF. In DNA form, the CDR3 reads TGTGCCAGCGCGACAGGGGGAAAAGCTGAAGCTTTCTTT. The full variable domain, in which reference TRBV2 and TRBJ1-1 provide the parts outside the CDR3, is EPEVTQTPSHQVTQMGQEVILRCVPISNHLYFYWYRQILGQKVEFLVSFYNNEISEKSEIFDDQFSVERPDGSNFTLKIRSTKLEDSAMYFCASATGGKAEAFFGQGTRLTVV.

This clone was detected only once. The chain recombines TRBV28 with TRBJ1-6; the D is unclear. CDR1 is MDHEN, CDR2 SYDVKM, per germline. Trimming took 5 bases from V and 7 from J, leaving 6 bases between them. This CDR3 comprises 12 residues. The CDR3 DNA reads TGTGCCAGCAGTCCACAGAATTCACCCCTCCACTTT. Amino acid sequence: CASSPQNSPLHF.

This clone came up a few times. This chain's CDR3 is CASVTTRHNQPQHF. In nucleotides, the CDR3 is TGTGCCAGCGTCACCACGCGGCACAATCAGCCCCAGCATTTT. This chain connects TRBV18 to TRBJ1-5; the D is unclear. The CDR3 covers 14 residues. Trimming stripped 8 bases from V and 3 bases from J, with 14 bases between. Per germline, CDR1 KGHSH and CDR2 LQKENI. The full variable domain, completed using reference TRBV18 and TRBJ1-5, is NAGVMQNPRHLVRRRGQEARLRCSPMKGHSHVYWYRQLPEEGLKFMVYLQKENIIDESGMPKERFSAEFPKEGPSILRIQQVVRGDSAAYFCASVTTRHNQPQHFGDGTRLSIL.